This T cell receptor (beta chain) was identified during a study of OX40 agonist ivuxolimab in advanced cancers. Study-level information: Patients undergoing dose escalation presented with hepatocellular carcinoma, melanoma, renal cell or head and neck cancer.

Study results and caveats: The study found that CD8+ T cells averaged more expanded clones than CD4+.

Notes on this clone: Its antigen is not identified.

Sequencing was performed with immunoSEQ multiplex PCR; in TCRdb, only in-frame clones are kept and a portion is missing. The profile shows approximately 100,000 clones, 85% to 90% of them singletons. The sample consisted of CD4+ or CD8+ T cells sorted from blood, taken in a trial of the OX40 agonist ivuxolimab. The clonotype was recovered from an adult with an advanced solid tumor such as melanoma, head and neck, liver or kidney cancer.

As DNA, the CDR3 is TGTGCCAGCAGTTTAGGAGGGGGAGTTAGCAATCAGCCCCAGCATTTT. Amino acid sequence: CASSLGGGVSNQPQHF. The chain joins TRBV28 to TRBJ1-5; a possible D gene is TRBD1 (6 bases). Germline loops: CDR1 MDHEN, CDR2 SYDVKM. This CDR3 contains 16 residues. Trimming removed 2 bases from V and 0 bases from J, with 11 bases in between.